This T cell receptor (beta chain) was retrieved from a study of blood T cell repertoires in COVID-19. In the authors' methods: Estimated nucleated cell counts came from reference gene primer amplification. Here immunoSEQ multiplex PCR was the method, and the copy in TCRdb shows in-frame clones only, minus some. V and J calls and clone size are copied from that table; D and trimming were computed from the DNA. The sample lists approximately 300,000 clones; 86% were seen once. With V trimmed by 3 bases and J by 2 bases, 4 bases remained unmatched. From germline, CDR1 is SGHTA and CDR2 FQGNSA. This CDR3 has 16 residues.

The sequence derives from a woman under 30 who had recovered from COVID-19. This rearrangement joins TRBV7-2 to TRBJ2-3, with TRBD2 identical over 11 bases. The sample taken for sequencing was PBMCs or T cells enriched from blood (not recorded which). The CDR3 bases are TGTGCCAGCAGCTTCCGACTAGCGGGGAACACAGATACGCAGTATTTT. Amino acid sequence: CASSFRLAGNTDTQYF.